The 9 T cell receptor beta chains below were found in one sample sequenced in a study of blood T cell repertoires in COVID-19. TCRdb keeps only in-frame clones here, not all; method: immunoSEQ multiplex PCR. The sample yields approximately 210,000 clones, about four fifths seen once. The sequencing sample was made of peripheral blood. Receptor source: a woman between 40 and 55 years old with acute or convalescent COVID-19.

The chain is built from TRBV12-3 or TRBV12-4 and TRBJ2-7; TRBD1 aligns across 8 bases. The CDR3 runs 13 residues. J gave up 6 bases and V 7 bases, and 8 bases lay outside the gene matches. The CDR3 region has the DNA TGTGCCAGCAAACAGGGGGGAATTCGCGAGCAGTACTTC. It is translated as CASKQGGIREQYF.

Here the CDR3 reads CATSERDNKNIQYF. CDR3 nucleotide sequence: TGTGCCACCAGTGAACGGGACAACAAAAACATTCAGTACTTC. This sequence joins TRBV24-1 and TRBJ2-4; possible D gene TRBD1, 6 bases. CDR1 is KGHDR, CDR2 SFDVKD, per germline. The CDR3 is 14 amino acids. Trimming removed 4 bases at V and 3 bases at J, with 9 bases between.

The gene calls are TRBV18 and TRBJ2-2, with 9 bases matching TRBD1. This CDR3 region has 15 residues. The V segment lost 5 bases and the J segment 4 bases; nucleotides outside the gene matches: 5. Germline CDR1 KGHSH, CDR2 LQKENI. CDR3 residues: CASSSATGGTGELFF. The CDR3 bases are TGTGCCAGCTCATCTGCGACAGGGGGCACCGGGGAGCTGTTTTTT.

In nucleotides, the CDR3 is TGTGCCAGCAGGCAGCAGGGGGTAACTAATGAAAAACTGTTTTTT. Translating gives CASRQQGVTNEKLFF. V and J are TRBV5-5 and TRBJ1-4; 7 bases are a match to TRBD1. The CDR3 spans 15 residues. V lost 5 bases, J lost 1 base, and 5 bases stayed unmatched. The V gene's germline CDR1 is SGHKS and CDR2 YYEKEE (reference sequence).

The rearrangement links TRBV9 to TRBJ2-2; TRBD2 matches at 9 bases. CDR1 is SGDLS and CDR2 is YYNGEE in the germline V gene. This CDR3 contains 14 residues. Germline trimming cut 7 bases from V and 4 bases from J; bases unmatched to any gene: 5. CDR3 coding DNA: TGTGCCAGCTGCCTAGCGGGGAGCACCGGGGAGCTGTTTTTT. Its protein is CASCLAGSTGELFF.

The rearrangement uses TRBV2 and TRBJ1-2; no clear D. Trimming pared 4 bases from V and 3 bases from J, leaving 12 bases between. The CDR3 sequence is 14 residues long. Germline V lookup: CDR1 SNHLY, CDR2 FYNNEI. The CDR3 sequence: CASSARLGDYGYTF. The CDR3 DNA is TGTGCCAGCAGTGCCCGCTTAGGAGACTATGGCTACACCTTC.

This chain links TRBV5-1 with TRBJ2-3, with D maybe TRBD2 (5 bases). This CDR3 region has 13 residues. V was pared by 4 bases and J by 7 bases, with 13 bases between. Germline V CDR1 and CDR2: SGHRS, YFSETQ. The CDR3 bases are TGCGCCAGCAGCGCCATGGGAGACAATACGCAGTATTTT. Amino acids: CASSAMGDNTQYF.

The rearrangement joins TRBV11-2 to TRBJ1-2; maybe TRBD1 (6 bases). Germline CDR1 SGHAT, CDR2 FQNNGV. The CDR3 runs 16 residues. V gave up 5 bases and J gave up 0 bases, with 16 bases separating them. This chain's CDR3 is CASSPVRGQANYGYTF. The CDR3 nucleotides are TGTGCCAGCAGCCCCGTCAGGGGACAAGCTAACTATGGCTACACCTTC.

The chain is built from TRBV27 and TRBJ1-2, with D perhaps TRBD1 (6 bases). Germline assignment: CDR1 MNHEY and CDR2 SMNVEV (reference sequence). The CDR3 contains 16 residues. Between the trimmed V and J ends, which lost 5 bases and 0 bases, there was a span of 16 bases. CDR3 sequence: CASSPRGQRANYGYTF. The DNA of the CDR3 is TGTGCCAGCAGTCCACGAGGACAGCGAGCTAACTATGGCTACACCTTC.